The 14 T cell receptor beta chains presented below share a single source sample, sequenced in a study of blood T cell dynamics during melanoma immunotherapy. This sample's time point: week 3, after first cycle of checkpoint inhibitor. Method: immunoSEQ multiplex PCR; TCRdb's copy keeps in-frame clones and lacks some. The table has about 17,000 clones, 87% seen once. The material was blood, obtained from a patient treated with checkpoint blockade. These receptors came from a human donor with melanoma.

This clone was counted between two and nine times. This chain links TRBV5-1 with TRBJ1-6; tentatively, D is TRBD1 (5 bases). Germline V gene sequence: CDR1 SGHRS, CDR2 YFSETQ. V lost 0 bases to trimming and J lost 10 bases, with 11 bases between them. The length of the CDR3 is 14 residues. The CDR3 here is CASSLGGEGSPLHF. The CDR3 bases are TGCGCCAGCAGCTTGGGAGGGGAAGGATCACCCCTCCACTTT.

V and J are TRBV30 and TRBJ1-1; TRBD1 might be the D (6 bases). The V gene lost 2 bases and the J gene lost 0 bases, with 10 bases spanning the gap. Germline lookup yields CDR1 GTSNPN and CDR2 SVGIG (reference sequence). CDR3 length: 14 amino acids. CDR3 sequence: CAWSTGTLNTEAFF. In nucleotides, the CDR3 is TGTGCCTGGAGTACCGGGACACTGAACACTGAAGCTTTCTTT.

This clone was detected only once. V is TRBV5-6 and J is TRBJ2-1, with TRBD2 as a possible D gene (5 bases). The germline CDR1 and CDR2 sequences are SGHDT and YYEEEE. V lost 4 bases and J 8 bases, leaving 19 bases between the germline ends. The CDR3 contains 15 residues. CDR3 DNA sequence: TGTGCCAGCAGCATCGGCACCTCTAGCAGCTATGAGCAGTTCTTC. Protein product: CASSIGTSSSYEQFF. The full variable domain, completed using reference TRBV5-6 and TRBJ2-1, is DAGVTQSPTHLIKTRGQQVTLRCSPKSGHDTVSWYQQALGQGPQFIFQYYEEEERQRGNFPDRFSGHQFPNYSSELNVNALLLGDSALYLCASSIGTSSSYEQFFGPGTRLTVL.

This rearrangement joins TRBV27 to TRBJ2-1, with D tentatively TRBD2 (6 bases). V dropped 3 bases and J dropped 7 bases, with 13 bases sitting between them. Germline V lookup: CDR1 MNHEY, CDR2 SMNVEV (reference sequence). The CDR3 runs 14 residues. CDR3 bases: TGTGCCAGCAGTTTCCGGGACTCCCGGAATGAGCAGTTCTTC. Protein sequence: CASSFRDSRNEQFF.

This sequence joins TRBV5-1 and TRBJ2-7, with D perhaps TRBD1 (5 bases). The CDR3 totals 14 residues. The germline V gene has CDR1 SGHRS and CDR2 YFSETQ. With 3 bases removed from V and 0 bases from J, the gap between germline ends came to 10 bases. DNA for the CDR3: TGCGCCAGCAGCTACGCAGGGCCCTCCTACGAGCAGTACTTC. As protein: CASSYAGPSYEQYF.

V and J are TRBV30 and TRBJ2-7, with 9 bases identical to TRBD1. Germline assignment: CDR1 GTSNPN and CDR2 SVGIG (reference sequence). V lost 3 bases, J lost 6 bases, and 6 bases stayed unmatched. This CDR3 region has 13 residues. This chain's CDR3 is CAWRDRGSGEQYF. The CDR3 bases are TGTGCCTGGAGGGACAGGGGATCAGGCGAGCAGTACTTC.

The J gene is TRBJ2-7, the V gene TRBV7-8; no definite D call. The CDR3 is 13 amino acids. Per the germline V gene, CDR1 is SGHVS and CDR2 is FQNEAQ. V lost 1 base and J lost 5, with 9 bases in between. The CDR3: CASSLVYWDEQYF. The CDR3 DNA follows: TGTGCCAGCAGCTTAGTTTATTGGGACGAGCAGTACTTC. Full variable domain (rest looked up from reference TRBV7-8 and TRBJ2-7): GAGVSQSPRYKVAKRGQDVALRCDPISGHVSLFWYQQALGQGPEFLTYFQNEAQLDKSGLPSDRFFAERPEGSVSTLKIQRTQQEDSAVYLCASSLVYWDEQYFGPGTRLTVT.

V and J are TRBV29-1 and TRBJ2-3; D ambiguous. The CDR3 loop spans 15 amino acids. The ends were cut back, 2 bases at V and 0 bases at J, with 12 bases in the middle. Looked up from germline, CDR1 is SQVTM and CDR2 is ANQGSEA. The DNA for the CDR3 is TGCAGCGTTGAAAGGAGCACCCTTAGCACAGATACGCAGTATTTT. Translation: CSVERSTLSTDTQYF.

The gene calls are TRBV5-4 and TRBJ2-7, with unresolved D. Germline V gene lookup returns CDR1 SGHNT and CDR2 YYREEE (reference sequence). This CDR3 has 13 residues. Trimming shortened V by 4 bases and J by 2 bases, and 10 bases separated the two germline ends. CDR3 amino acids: CASSLAATYEQYF. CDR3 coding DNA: TGTGCCAGCAGCCTGGCCGCCACCTACGAGCAGTACTTC.

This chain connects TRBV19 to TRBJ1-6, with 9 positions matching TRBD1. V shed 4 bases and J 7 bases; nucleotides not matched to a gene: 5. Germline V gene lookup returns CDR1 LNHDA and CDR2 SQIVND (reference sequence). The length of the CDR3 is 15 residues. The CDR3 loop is CASSTNDRGNSPLHF. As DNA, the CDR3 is TGTGCCAGTAGTACCAACGACAGGGGGAATTCACCCCTCCACTTT. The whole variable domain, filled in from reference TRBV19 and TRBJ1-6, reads DGGITQSPKYLFRKEGQNVTLSCEQNLNHDAMYWYRQDPGQGLRLIYYSQIVNDFQKGDIAEGYSVSREKKESFPLTVTSAQKNPTAFYLCASSTNDRGNSPLHFGNGTRLTVT.

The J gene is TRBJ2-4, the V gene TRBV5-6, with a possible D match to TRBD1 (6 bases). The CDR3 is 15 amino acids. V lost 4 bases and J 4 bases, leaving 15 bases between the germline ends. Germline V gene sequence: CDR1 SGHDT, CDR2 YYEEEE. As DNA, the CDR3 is TGTGCCAGCAGCCCAGACCGGGACACTAAAAACATTCAGTACTTC. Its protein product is CASSPDRDTKNIQYF.

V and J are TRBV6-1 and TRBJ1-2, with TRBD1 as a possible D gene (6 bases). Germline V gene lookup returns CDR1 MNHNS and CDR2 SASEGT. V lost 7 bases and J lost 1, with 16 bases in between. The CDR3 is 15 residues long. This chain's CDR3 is CASNLGARNNYGYTF. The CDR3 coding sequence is TGTGCCAGCAACTTGGGGGCCAGGAATAACTATGGCTACACCTTC.

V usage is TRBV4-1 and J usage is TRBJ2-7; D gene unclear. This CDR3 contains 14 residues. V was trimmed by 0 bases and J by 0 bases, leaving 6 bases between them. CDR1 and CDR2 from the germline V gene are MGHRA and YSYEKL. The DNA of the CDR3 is TGCGCCAGCAGCCAAGACAGCCGCTCCTACGAGCAGTACTTC. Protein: CASSQDSRSYEQYF.

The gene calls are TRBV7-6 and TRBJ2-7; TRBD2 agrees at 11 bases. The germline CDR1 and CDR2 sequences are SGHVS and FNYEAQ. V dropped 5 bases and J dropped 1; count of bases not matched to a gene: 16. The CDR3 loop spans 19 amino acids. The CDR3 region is CASSGYLAGGREGSYEQYF. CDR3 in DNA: TGTGCCAGCAGCGGCTATCTAGCGGGAGGACGGGAGGGATCCTACGAGCAGTACTTC. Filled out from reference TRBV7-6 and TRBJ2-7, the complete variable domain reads GAGVSQSPRYKVTKRGQDVALRCDPISGHVSLYWYRQALGQGPEFLTYFNYEAQQDKSGLPNDRFSAERPEGSISTLTIQRTEQRDSAMYRCASSGYLAGGREGSYEQYFGPGTRLTVT.